The clone carrying this T cell receptor beta chain was detected ten times or more. What it recognizes is unknown. Each CDR3 protein gets one entry after TCRdb re-called the 5' RACE reads with MiXCR. The table has around 250,000 distinct CDR3 sequences, around 11% seen once. Germline CDR1 is SGDLS and CDR2 is YYNGEE. Between the trimmed V and J ends, which lost 1 base and 4 bases, there was a span of 5 bases. The CDR3 totals 12 residues. The data originate from a study of CD8 T cells in ankylosing spondylitis. Study results and limitations: About 8 highly homologous variants made up a TCR beta motif, and this motif appeared characteristic of ankylosing spondylitis blood.

The receptor was derived from a male donor with ankylosing spondylitis or in good health (not recorded which). The chain combines TRBV9 with TRBJ1-2; D is unclear. The sample was blood, either unsorted or a sorted T cell fraction (not recorded which). In nucleotides, the CDR3 is TGTGCCAGCAGCGTAACCCCCTATGGCTACACCTTC. Its translation is CASSVTPYGYTF. Supplemented by reference TRBV9 and TRBJ1-2, the full variable domain reads DSGVTQTPKHLITATGQRVTLRCSPRSGDLSVYWYQQSLDQGLQFLIQYYNGEERAKGNILERFSAQQFPDLHSELNLSSLELGDSALYFCASSVTPYGYTFGSGTRLTVV.